Presented here are 5 T cell receptor beta chains from one specimen sequenced in a study of T cell changes during pregnancy in multiple sclerosis (dated by TCRdb to between 2018 and 2021). The method was the immunoSEQ multiplex PCR assay. TCRdb mirrors the immuneACCESS table, restricted to in-frame sequences. Some clones are absent from its copies; in checked studies, under half trace to an unresolved V gene, and the reason for the others is unknown. The table for this sample lists 50,000 to 60,000 clones; 75% to 90% of them were counted only once. The ten most abundant clones make up more than 1.5% of the sample. The sample was peripheral blood, taken after pregnancy. The receptors were gathered from a female donor with multiple sclerosis, enrolled in a pregnancy study.

The V and J genes are TRBV28 and TRBJ1-5, with 9 bases matching TRBD1. Per germline, CDR1 MDHEN and CDR2 SYDVKM. CDR3 size: 14 residues. With V trimmed by 5 bases and J by 6 bases, 5 bases remained unmatched. CDR3 residues: CASSPGTGFQPQHF. The CDR3 region has the DNA TGTGCCAGCAGTCCCGGGACAGGGTTTCAGCCCCAGCATTTT.

The rearrangement joins TRBV19 to TRBJ1-4, with 9 bases lining up with TRBD1. CDR3 length: 16 amino acids. Looked up from germline, CDR1 is LNHDA and CDR2 is SQIVND (reference sequence). J was trimmed by 0 bases and V by 8 bases; bases with no gene match: 7. The DNA of the CDR3 is TGTGCCAGTCGCGGGACAGGGCGAGCAACTAATGAAAAACTGTTTTTT. Translating it yields CASRGTGRATNEKLFF.

The chain joins TRBV9 to TRBJ1-4; D is possibly TRBD1 (6 bases). V lost 0 bases to trimming and J lost 8 bases, with 11 bases between them. The CDR3 consists of 14 residues. Germline loops: CDR1 SGDLS, CDR2 YYNGEE. This CDR3 is CASSVGGGGEKLFF. The CDR3 DNA follows: TGTGCCAGCAGCGTAGGAGGGGGAGGGGAAAAACTGTTTTTT.

The rearrangement joins TRBV27 to TRBJ2-3, with TRBD2 matching 9 bases. V trimming: 7 bases; J trimming: 5 bases; junction bases outside the gene matches: 19. The CDR3 has 18 amino acids. CDR1 is MNHEY, CDR2 SMNVEV, per germline (reference sequence). The CDR3 DNA is TGTGCCAGCACGGGGGGTCTGGGGAGCGGGGGGCGGGGAGATACGCAGTATTTT. Its translation: CASTGGLGSGGRGDTQYF.

The CDR3, as DNA: TGTGCCAGCAGTGGAGGGACAGGACGTTCGAACACTGAAGCTTTCTTT. This gives the protein CASSGGTGRSNTEAFF. This chain joins TRBV5-4 and TRBJ1-1, with 8 bases matching TRBD1. CDR1 and CDR2 (germline): SGHNT, YYREEE (reference sequence). The CDR3 spans 16 residues. The J segment lost 1 base and the V segment lost 5 bases, leaving 10 bases of the junction unmatched.